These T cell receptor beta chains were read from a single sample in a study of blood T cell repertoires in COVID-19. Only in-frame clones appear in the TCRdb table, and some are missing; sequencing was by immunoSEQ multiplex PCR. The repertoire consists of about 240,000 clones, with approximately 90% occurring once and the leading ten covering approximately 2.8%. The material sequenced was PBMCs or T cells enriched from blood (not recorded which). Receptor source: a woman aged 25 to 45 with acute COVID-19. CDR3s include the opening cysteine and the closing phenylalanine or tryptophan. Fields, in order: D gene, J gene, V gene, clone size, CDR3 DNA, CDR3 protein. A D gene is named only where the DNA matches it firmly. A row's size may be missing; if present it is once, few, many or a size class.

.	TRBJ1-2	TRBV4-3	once	TGCGCCAGCAGCCAAGATAGGACAAACTCCGGCTACACCTTC	CASSQDRTNSGYTF
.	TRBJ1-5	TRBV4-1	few	TGCGCCAGCAGCCAAGATTCCCTTCAGCCCCAGCATTTT	CASSQDSLQPQHF
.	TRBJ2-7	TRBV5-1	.	TGCGCCAGCAGCTTGGCGGCAGGCTCCTACGAGCAGTACTTC	CASSLAAGSYEQYF
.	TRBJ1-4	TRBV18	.	TGTGCCAGCTCACCTGAGACAGGAGCAACTAATGAAAAACTGTTTTTT	CASSPETGATNEKLFF
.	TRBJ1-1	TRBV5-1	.	TGCGCCAGCAGCTTGGAGGGAGTTGAAGCTTTCTTT	CASSLEGVEAFF
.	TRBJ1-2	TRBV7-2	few	TGTGCCAGCAGCTTAGAAGGGACACCATATGGCTACACCTTC	CASSLEGTPYGYTF
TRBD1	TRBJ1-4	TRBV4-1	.	TGCGCCAGCAGCCAGCAGGGGGCGGTTGAAAAACTGTTTTTT	CASSQQGAVEKLFF
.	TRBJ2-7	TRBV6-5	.	TGTGCCAGCAGTTCGGACAGAACTACACTGGGTTACGAGCAGTACTTC	CASSSDRTTLGYEQYF
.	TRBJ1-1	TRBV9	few	TGTGCCAGCAGCGTAGAGTCAGTAAACACTGAAGCTTTCTTT	CASSVESVNTEAFF
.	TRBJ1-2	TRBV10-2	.	TGCGCCAGCAGTGAGAGAGGGATCAATTTGTATGGCTACACCTTC	CASSERGINLYGYTF
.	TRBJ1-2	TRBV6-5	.	TGTGCCAGCAGCCGAACGGAACAGGGTCGGTATGGCTACACCTTC	CASSRTEQGRYGYTF
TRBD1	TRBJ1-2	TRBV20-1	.	TGCAGTGCTAGTAGGGGGCGACAGGAGGCCTCTCATGGCTACACCTTC	CSASRGRQEASHGYTF
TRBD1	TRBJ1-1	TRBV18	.	TGTGCCAGCTCGGCCAGGGGGCTCGGTACTGAAGCTTTCTTT	CASSARGLGTEAFF
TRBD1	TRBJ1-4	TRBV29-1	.	TGCAGCGTCTACCAGGGACAGGGAAATGAAAAACTGTTTTTT	CSVYQGQGNEKLFF
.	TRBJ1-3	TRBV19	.	TGTGCCAGTAGTTTACAGGGATTAAACGTGGACACCATATATTTT	CASSLQGLNVDTIYF
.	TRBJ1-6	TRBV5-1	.	TGCGCCAGCAGCTTGGGGCACAGAAGCAATTCACCCCTCCACTTT	CASSLGHRSNSPLHF
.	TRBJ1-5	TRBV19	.	TGTGCCAGTAGTAAGGGCAGGGAAGGAAGGGGCAATCAGCCCCAGCATTTT	CASSKGREGRGNQPQHF
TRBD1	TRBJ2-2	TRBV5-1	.	TGCGCAACCGGGACAGAGAACACCGGGGAGCTGTTTTTT	CATGTENTGELFF
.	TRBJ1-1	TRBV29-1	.	TGCAGCACCGAGGGGGGGATGAACACTGAAGCTTTCTTT	CSTEGGMNTEAFF
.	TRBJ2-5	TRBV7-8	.	TGTGCCAGCAGCTCCCCGGCGCCGGCAGGACAAGAGACCCAGTACTTC	CASSSPAPAGQETQYF
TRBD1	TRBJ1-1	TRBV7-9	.	TGTGCCAGCAGCTGGAAGGGGGCTAACACTGAAGCTTTCTTT	CASSWKGANTEAFF
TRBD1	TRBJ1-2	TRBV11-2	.	TGTGCCAGCAGCTCGACAGGGCTCGGCTACACCTTC	CASSSTGLGYTF
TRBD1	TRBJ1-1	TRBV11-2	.	TGTGCCAGCAGCTCACGGGGACAGGGAAACACTGAAGCTTTCTTT	CASSSRGQGNTEAFF
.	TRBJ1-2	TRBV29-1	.	TGCAGCGTTGATGCCGGGGAAGGAGCTAACTATGGCTACACCTTC	CSVDAGEGANYGYTF
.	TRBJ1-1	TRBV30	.	TGTGCCTGGAATTATCCAGGGGAAGGAACTGAAGCTTTCTTT	CAWNYPGEGTEAFF
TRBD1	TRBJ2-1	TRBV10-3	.	TGTGCCACTACGGACAGGGCCTACAATGAGCAGTTCTTC	CATTDRAYNEQFF
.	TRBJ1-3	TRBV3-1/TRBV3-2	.	TGTGCCAGCAGCGACCCCGCGGGAGGGGACCTCAGAAACACCATATATTTT	CASSDPAGGDLRNTIYF
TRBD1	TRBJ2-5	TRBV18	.	TGTGCCAGCTCACCTCTAGGGACAGCACCCCAAGAGACCCAGTACTTC	CASSPLGTAPQETQYF
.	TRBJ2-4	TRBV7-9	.	TGTGCCAGCAGTACTAAAAACATTCAGTACTTC	CASSTKNIQYF
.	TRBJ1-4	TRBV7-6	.	TGTGCCAGCAGCTTAGAGTTCAGGGGTGAAAAACTGTTTTTT	CASSLEFRGEKLFF
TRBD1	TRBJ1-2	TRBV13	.	TGTGCCAGCAGCCCCAGCGGGACAGGGAATGGCTACACCTTC	CASSPSGTGNGYTF
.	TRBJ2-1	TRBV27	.	TGTGCCAGCAGTCTCGGGGGACTCTACAATGAGCAGTTCTTC	CASSLGGLYNEQFF
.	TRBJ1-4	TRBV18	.	TGTGCCAGCTCACCCAGAGGGACAATAAGAAATGAAAAACTGTTTTTT	CASSPRGTIRNEKLFF
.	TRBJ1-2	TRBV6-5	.	TGTGCCAGCAGTTCTTCCGCTACAGCCAACTATGGCTACACCTTC	CASSSSATANYGYTF
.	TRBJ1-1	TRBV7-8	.	TGTGCCAGCAGCCCCCGAACGGACACTGAAGCTTTCTTT	CASSPRTDTEAFF
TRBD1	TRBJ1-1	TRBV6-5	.	TGTGCCAGCAGTAGTCAGGGGGACACTGAAGCTTTCTTT	CASSSQGDTEAFF
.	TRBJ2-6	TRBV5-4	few	TGTGCCAGCAACCTGGCACCGGAGGACTCTGGGGCCAACGTCCTGACTTTC	CASNLAPEDSGANVLTF
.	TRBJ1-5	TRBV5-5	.	TGTGCCAGCAGCTTGGGAGGGACACACAATCAGCCCCAGCATTTT	CASSLGGTHNQPQHF
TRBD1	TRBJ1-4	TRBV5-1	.	TGCGCCAGCAGCTTGTGGACAGGGGGCAGTGAAAAACTGTTTTTT	CASSLWTGGSEKLFF
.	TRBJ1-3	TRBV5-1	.	TGCGCCAGCAGCTTGGCCGGAGCTGGAAACACCATATATTTT	CASSLAGAGNTIYF
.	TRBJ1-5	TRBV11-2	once	TGTGCCAGCAGCTTACTTACGGGTAGCAATCAGCCCCAGCATTTT	CASSLLTGSNQPQHF
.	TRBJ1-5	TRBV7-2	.	TGTGCCAGCAGCTTCGGAGAGCATCAGCCCCAGCATTTT	CASSFGEHQPQHF
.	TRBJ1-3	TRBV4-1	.	TGCGCCAGCGGAGGATCCGACCTCTCTGGAAACACCATATATTTT	CASGGSDLSGNTIYF
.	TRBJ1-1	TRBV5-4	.	TGTGCCAGCAGCTTGGCCTTTTCTGAAGCTTTCTTT	CASSLAFSEAFF
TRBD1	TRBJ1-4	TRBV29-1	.	TGCAGCGTTTACGGACAGGATAATGAAAAACTGTTTTTT	CSVYGQDNEKLFF
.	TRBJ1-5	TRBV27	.	TGTGCCAGCAGTTTATACGGGGGGCCTGGCAATCAGCCCCAGCATTTT	CASSLYGGPGNQPQHF
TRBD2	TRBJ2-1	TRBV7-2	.	TGTGCCAGCAGCTTAGGGGGTAGCGGGGGGTCAATCGACTACAATGAGCAGTTCTTC	CASSLGGSGGSIDYNEQFF
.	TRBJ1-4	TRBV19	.	TGTGCCAGTCGTGCGGGGGGGGCAACTGAAAATGAAAAACTGTTTTTT	CASRAGGATENEKLFF
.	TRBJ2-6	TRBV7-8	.	TGTGCCAGCAGCATGAGCCGTTCTGGGGCCAACGTCCTGACTTTC	CASSMSRSGANVLTF
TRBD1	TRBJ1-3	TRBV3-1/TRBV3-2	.	TGTGCCAGCAGCCAGGGACAGGAGAGCTCTGGAAACACCATATATTTT	CASSQGQESSGNTIYF